One and the same sample provided the 25 T cell receptor beta chains below, sequenced in a study of cytomegalovirus exposure and HLA in healthy donors. The protocol was immunoSEQ multiplex PCR, while the TCRdb copy is restricted to in-frame clones and leaves out a portion. The sample shows 66,000 or so clones, 95% to 98% of them seen only once. The sequenced sample was PBMCs. The receptors come from a woman aged 18 to 35 in good health and CMV-seropositive.

This chain uses TRBV5-1 with TRBJ2-2; 9 bases line up with TRBD1. The CDR3 length is 16 residues. Germline V CDR1 and CDR2: SGHRS, YFSETQ. With 2 bases clipped from V and 4 bases from J, the junction kept 6 bases outside the gene matches. The chain's CDR3 is CASSFIETGGTGELFF. CDR3 nucleotide sequence: TGCGCCAGCAGCTTTATCGAGACAGGGGGCACCGGGGAGCTGTTTTTT. The whole variable domain, remainder taken from reference TRBV5-1 and TRBJ2-2, is KAGVTQTPRYLIKTRGQQVTLSCSPISGHRSVSWYQQTPGQGLQFLFEYFSETQRNKGNFPGRFSGRQFSNSRSEMNVSTLELGDSALYLCASSFIETGGTGELFFGEGSRLTVL.

V usage is TRBV28 and J usage is TRBJ1-2, with 8 bases identical to TRBD1. Per the germline V gene, CDR1 is MDHEN and CDR2 is SYDVKM. The V and J ends lost 3 bases and 4 bases, in that order; junction bases with no gene match: 10. The CDR3 consists of 16 residues. The CDR3 DNA reads TGTGCCAGCAGTTTGCCGCAGGGGGCGCTGGGCTATGGCTACACCTTC. Translated, it gives CASSLPQGALGYGYTF.

V usage is TRBV7-2 and J usage is TRBJ1-2, with a possible D match to TRBD1 (6 bases). Germline V gene sequence: CDR1 SGHTA, CDR2 FQGNSA. The length of the CDR3 is 15 residues. Trimming cost V 6 bases and J 0 bases, with 14 bases left between them. DNA for the CDR3: TGTGCCAGCAGTCCCCGGACAGTTTCTAACTATGGCTACACCTTC. As protein: CASSPRTVSNYGYTF. The whole variable domain, filled in from reference TRBV7-2 and TRBJ1-2, reads GAGVSQSPSNKVTEKGKDVELRCDPISGHTALYWYRQSLGQGLEFLIYFQGNSAPDKSGLPSDRFSAERTGGSVSTLTIQRTQQEDSAVYLCASSPRTVSNYGYTFGSGTRLTVV.

This clone was detected only once. The CDR3 loop is CSVEAASGNTIYF. Here the CDR3 DNA reads TGCAGCGTTGAGGCCGCATCTGGAAACACCATATATTTT. The chain uses TRBV29-1 and TRBJ1-3; D gene ambiguous. The CDR3 contains 13 residues. The ends were cut back, 3 bases at V and 1 base at J, with 7 bases in the middle. Per germline, CDR1 SQVTM and CDR2 ANQGSEA.

The chain combines TRBV9 with TRBJ2-1, with 8 nucleotides matching TRBD2. The trim removed 0 bases at V and 4 bases at J, leaving 3 bases unmatched. Per the germline V gene, CDR1 is SGDLS and CDR2 is YYNGEE. The CDR3 has 15 residues. In nucleotides, the CDR3 is TGTGCCAGCAGCGTAGACAGCGGGAGTTACAATGAGCAGTTCTTC. The encoded protein is CASSVDSGSYNEQFF.

V is TRBV25-1 and J is TRBJ2-3; D remains unclear. V was clipped by 6 bases and J by 1 base, with 8 bases between them. Germline V gene data show CDR1 as MGHDK and CDR2 as SYGVNS. The CDR3 has 13 residues. The CDR3 here is CASSYVGTDTQYF. For the CDR3, the DNA is TGTGCCAGCAGCTATGTGGGCACAGATACGCAGTATTTT.

This chain uses TRBV27 with TRBJ2-3; possible D gene TRBD1, 6 bases. The length of the CDR3 is 13 residues. The germline gives CDR1 MNHEY, CDR2 SMNVEV (reference sequence). The V gene lost 5 bases and the J gene lost 4 bases, with 10 bases spanning the gap. In DNA, the CDR3 is TGTGCCAGCAGTATAACAGGGCCAGATACGCAGTATTTT. As protein: CASSITGPDTQYF.

The CDR3 loop is CASSWTRLETQYF. The CDR3 DNA reads TGCGCCAGCAGCTGGACTAGGTTAGAGACCCAGTACTTC. The chain carries TRBV4-1 and TRBJ2-5; 7 bases are shared with TRBD2. The V gene's germline CDR1 is MGHRA and CDR2 YSYEKL. With 5 bases clipped from V and 4 bases from J, the junction kept 4 bases outside the gene matches. The CDR3 is 13 amino acids.

The V gene is TRBV6-4, the J gene TRBJ2-5; the match to TRBD1 covers 12 bases. Germline V lookup: CDR1 MRHNA, CDR2 SNTAGT. CDR3 length: 19 amino acids. The V segment lost 0 bases and the J segment 5 bases; nucleotides outside the gene matches: 13. This CDR3 reads CASSDSSPPGQGAQETQYF. CDR3 bases: TGTGCCAGCAGTGACTCATCACCTCCGGGACAGGGGGCGCAGGAGACCCAGTACTTC.

The V and J genes are TRBV7-8 and TRBJ1-1; D might be TRBD1 (5 bases). The length of the CDR3 is 15 residues. The germline V and J ends were trimmed by 5 bases and 6 bases, with 19 bases remaining between them. Germline V CDR1 and CDR2: SGHVS, FQNEAQ. Written as DNA, the CDR3 is TGTGCCAGCAGCGCGATGTGGGGGGTCAGGGCTGAAGCTTTCTTT. Protein product: CASSAMWGVRAEAFF.

The CDR3 sequence is CASSKFPGQGDNEQFF. CDR3 in DNA: TGTGCCAGCAGTAAATTTCCGGGACAGGGGGACAATGAGCAGTTCTTC. The chain links TRBV2 to TRBJ2-1; 11 bases agree with TRBD1. The V gene's germline CDR1 is SNHLY and CDR2 FYNNEI. The J segment lost 5 bases and the V segment lost 5 bases, leaving 8 bases of the junction unmatched. The CDR3 is 16 residues long.

V usage is TRBV14 and J usage is TRBJ2-7, with 8 bases fitting TRBD1. The CDR3 totals 17 residues. Germline assignment: CDR1 SGHDN and CDR2 FVKESK. After removal of 3 bases from V and 0 bases from J, the junction contained 10 bases not matched to a gene. The CDR3 loop reads CASSHPGGAPSSYEQYF. CDR3 bases: TGTGCCAGCAGCCATCCAGGGGGCGCCCCCAGCTCCTACGAGCAGTACTTC. Complete variable domain (other parts from reference TRBV14 and TRBJ2-7): EAGVTQFPSHSVIEKGQTVTLRCDPISGHDNLYWYRRVMGKEIKFLLHFVKESKQDESGMPNNRFLAERTGGTYSTLKVQPAELEDSGVYFCASSHPGGAPSSYEQYFGPGTRLTVT.

The genes are TRBV2 and TRBJ1-1; 9 nucleotides line up with TRBD1. The germline CDR1 and CDR2 sequences are SNHLY and FYNNEI. V shed 5 bases, J shed 2 bases, and the junction held 6 bases outside the gene matches. CDR3 length: 15 amino acids. As DNA, the CDR3 is TGTGCCAGCAGTAAGGACAGGGGAAGAAACACTGAAGCTTTCTTT. Amino acid sequence: CASSKDRGRNTEAFF.

This chain links TRBV27 with TRBJ2-1, with TRBD2 matching 11 bases. The germline V gene encodes CDR1 MNHEY and CDR2 SMNVEV (reference sequence). The V gene end was trimmed by 2 bases and the J gene end by 4 bases; junction bases not matched to a gene: 7. The CDR3 consists of 17 residues. The chain's CDR3 is CASSLSPGLAGYNEQFF. The DNA for the CDR3 is TGTGCCAGCAGTTTAAGCCCTGGACTAGCGGGTTACAATGAGCAGTTCTTC.

This chain joins TRBV19 and TRBJ2-7; 9 nucleotides agree with TRBD2. CDR1 is LNHDA and CDR2 is SQIVND in the germline V gene (reference sequence). Trimming removed 5 bases from V and 3 bases from J; junction bases left unmatched: 14. This CDR3 is built from 17 residues. DNA of the CDR3: TGTGCCAGTAGTCCAGGGACTAGCTTTCTTCGAAACTACGAGCAGTACTTC. It specifies CASSPGTSFLRNYEQYF.

The chain is built from TRBV5-8 and TRBJ2-1; 10 nucleotides agree with TRBD2. V gave up 4 bases and J gave up 8 bases; unmatched junction bases: 6. This CDR3 contains 14 residues. Germline CDR1 SGHTS, CDR2 YDEGEE. CDR3 residues: CASSKREGLDEQFF. CDR3 nucleotide sequence: TGTGCCAGCAGCAAGCGGGAGGGCCTCGATGAGCAGTTCTTC.

The chain uses TRBV15 and TRBJ2-5; the D is unclear. The germline V and J ends were trimmed by 3 bases and 4 bases, with 3 bases remaining between them. The CDR3 is 11 amino acids. Germline V CDR1 and CDR2: LNHNV, YYDKDF (reference sequence). In DNA form, the CDR3 reads TGTGCCACCAGCAGCTTAGAGACCCAGTACTTC. It translates to CATSSLETQYF. The full variable domain, its missing parts supplied by reference TRBV15 and TRBJ2-5, is DAMVIQNPRYQVTQFGKPVTLSCSQTLNHNVMYWYQQKSSQAPKLLFHYYDKDFNNEADTPDNFQSRRPNTSFCFLDIRSPGLGDTAMYLCATSSLETQYFGPGTRLLVL.

The gene calls are TRBV4-1 and TRBJ2-2, with TRBD2 matching over 8 bases. Unmatched junction bases numbered 0, after V lost 1 base and J lost 2 bases. Looked up from germline, CDR1 is MGHRA and CDR2 is YSYEKL. This CDR3 has 15 amino acids. The CDR3 DNA follows: TGCGCCAGCAGCCAAGGGACTAGCAACACCGGGGAGCTGTTTTTT. Its protein product is CASSQGTSNTGELFF.

V gene TRBV9 combines with J gene TRBJ1-1; D gene ambiguous. The V end was cut by 4 bases, the J end by 0 bases, with 7 bases between. From germline, CDR1 is SGDLS and CDR2 YYNGEE. The CDR3 is made up of 13 amino acids. The CDR3 loop is CASSPIMNTEAFF. The DNA of the CDR3 is TGTGCCAGCAGCCCCATCATGAACACTGAAGCTTTCTTT.

The chain carries TRBV19 and TRBJ2-7, with TRBD2 matching 9 bases. V shed 1 base and J 4 bases; nucleotides not matched to a gene: 14. Germline values: CDR1 LNHDA, CDR2 SQIVND (reference sequence). The CDR3 runs to 18 residues. This CDR3 reads CASSIVGGSSGATYEQYF. CDR3 bases: TGTGCCAGTAGTATAGTCGGCGGGTCTAGCGGGGCGACATACGAGCAGTACTTC.

This sequence joins TRBV6-4 and TRBJ2-7, with a possible D match to TRBD1 (5 bases). CDR1 and CDR2 from the germline V gene are MRHNA and SNTAGT. This CDR3 has 11 residues. V gave up 2 bases and J gave up 11 bases, with 10 bases separating them. In DNA form, the CDR3 reads TGTGCCAGCAGTGACGGGGCCTATAAGTACTTC. Protein product: CASSDGAYKYF.

The chain combines TRBV28 with TRBJ2-3; 7 positions agree with TRBD1. Germline loops: CDR1 MDHEN, CDR2 SYDVKM. V gave up 5 bases and J gave up 0 bases; unmatched junction bases: 8. The CDR3 has 16 amino acids. In nucleotides, the CDR3 is TGTGCCAGCAGTCCCCTGACAGGGACAAGCACAGATACGCAGTATTTT. This translates into CASSPLTGTSTDTQYF.

The chain employs TRBV29-1 and TRBJ2-7, with a possible D match to TRBD2 (6 bases). V gave up 8 bases and J gave up 2 bases, with 19 bases separating them. The CDR3 runs 14 residues. Germline V gene sequence: CDR1 SQVTM, CDR2 ANQGSEA. CDR3 in DNA: TGCAGCCCCTTAAGATCGGAGGGGACCTACGAGCAGTACTTC. Translated: CSPLRSEGTYEQYF.

The chain recombines TRBV5-4 with TRBJ2-1; TRBD2 agrees at 12 bases. Germline CDR1 is SGHNT and CDR2 is YYREEE (reference sequence). The CDR3 is 16 amino acids. The ends lost 4 bases at V and 1 base at J; junction bases unmatched: 3. CDR3 nucleotide sequence: TGTGCCAGCAGCATTCTAGCGGGAGGGTCCTACAATGAGCAGTTCTTC. As protein: CASSILAGGSYNEQFF.

V is TRBV7-6 and J is TRBJ1-2, with 7 bases aligning to TRBD1. Looked up from germline, CDR1 is SGHVS and CDR2 is FNYEAQ. There are 14 residues in the CDR3. Trimming removed 1 base from V and 6 bases from J; junction bases left unmatched: 5. The CDR3 nucleotides read TGTGCCAGCAGCTTAGATGGGACAGTCCATGGCTACACCTTC. It encodes CASSLDGTVHGYTF.